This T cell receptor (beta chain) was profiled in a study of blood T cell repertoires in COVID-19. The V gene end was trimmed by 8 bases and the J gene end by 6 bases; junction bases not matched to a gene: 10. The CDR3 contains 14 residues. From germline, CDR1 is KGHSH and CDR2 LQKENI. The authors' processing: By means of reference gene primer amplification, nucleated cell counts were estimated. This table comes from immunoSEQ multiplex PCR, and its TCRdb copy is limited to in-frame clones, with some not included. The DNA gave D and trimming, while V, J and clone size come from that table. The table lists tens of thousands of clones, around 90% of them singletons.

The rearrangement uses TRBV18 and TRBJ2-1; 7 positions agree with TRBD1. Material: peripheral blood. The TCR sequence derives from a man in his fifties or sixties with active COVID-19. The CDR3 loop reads CASAPETGRNEQFF. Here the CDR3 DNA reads TGTGCCAGCGCCCCGGAGACAGGGCGCAATGAGCAGTTCTTC.